These 13 T cell receptor beta chains share one sample of origin, sequenced in a study of blood T cell repertoires in COVID-19 (dated by TCRdb to the early 2020s). Library creation used the immunoSEQ multiplex PCR assay. Sourced from immuneACCESS, this table was stored by TCRdb with only in-frame sequences that have V and J called. A share of the clones is absent; for the studies checked, an unresolved V gene accounts for under half, and the remainder has no known explanation. For this sample the table gives around 56,000 clones, of which approximately 80% were detected only once. 25% to 35% of the sample belongs to the ten largest clones. Sequenced material: peripheral blood. The receptors derive from a woman of 80 years or more with active or convalescent COVID-19.

The chain joins TRBV28 to TRBJ1-5, with D perhaps TRBD1 (5 bases). Germline V gives CDR1 MDHEN, CDR2 SYDVKM. The CDR3 consists of 20 residues. Trimming removed 7 bases from V and 0 bases from J, with 28 bases in between. The DNA of the CDR3 is TGTGCCAGCACTTCAAAACGCAGACAGACACTCGAACTTAGCAATCAGCCCCAGCATTTT. Amino acids: CASTSKRRQTLELSNQPQHF.

This clone was seen only a few times. The genes are TRBV4-3 and TRBJ1-2; 8 bases align to TRBD1. Germline assignment: CDR1 LGHNA and CDR2 YSLEER. The CDR3 covers 15 residues. J was trimmed by 2 bases and V by 2 bases; bases with no gene match: 4. CDR3 sequence reads: CASSQSRTGNYGYTF. The CDR3 nucleotides are TGCGCCAGCAGCCAATCGAGGACAGGGAACTATGGCTACACCTTC.

The rearrangement uses TRBV15 and TRBJ2-3; D unclear. The CDR3 covers 16 residues. Per germline, CDR1 LNHNV and CDR2 YYDKDF (reference sequence). V lost 0 bases and J 0 bases, leaving 10 bases between the germline ends. This CDR3 is CATSRESGSSTDTQYF. CDR3 nucleotides: TGTGCCACCAGCAGAGAGTCAGGCTCAAGCACAGATACGCAGTATTTT. The whole variable domain, filled in from reference TRBV15 and TRBJ2-3, reads DAMVIQNPRYQVTQFGKPVTLSCSQTLNHNVMYWYQQKSSQAPKLLFHYYDKDFNNEADTPDNFQSRRPNTSFCFLDIRSPGLGDTAMYLCATSRESGSSTDTQYFGPGTRLTVL.

CDR3 amino acids: CSAKGQERRRFF. CDR3 DNA: TGCAGCGCGAAGGGACAAGAAAGGAGGCGGTTCTTC. This chain joins TRBV29-1 and TRBJ2-1, with D possibly being TRBD1 (6 bases). Looked up from germline, CDR1 is SQVTM and CDR2 is ANQGSEA. CDR3 length equals 12 residues. V lost 7 bases and J 15 bases, leaving 22 bases between the germline ends.

This chain connects TRBV29-1 to TRBJ1-1, with TRBD1 identical over 10 bases. Germline V CDR1 and CDR2: SQVTM, ANQGSEA. The CDR3 extends over 13 amino acids. The V gene end was trimmed by 3 bases and the J gene end by 5 bases; junction bases not matched to a gene: 3. CDR3 in amino acids: CSVEGTGATEAFF. The CDR3 coding sequence is TGCAGCGTTGAGGGGACAGGGGCTACTGAAGCTTTCTTT.

The V gene is TRBV12-3 or TRBV12-4, the J gene TRBJ1-5; D is ambiguous. This CDR3 has 13 amino acids. Trimming shortened V by 3 bases and J by 0 bases, and 3 bases separated the two germline ends. The CDR3: CASSFSSNQPQHF. The CDR3 bases are TGTGCCAGCAGTTTCAGTAGCAATCAGCCCCAGCATTTT.

This clone was recorded a few times. The V call is TRBV6-6, the J call TRBJ1-1; TRBD1 aligns across 8 bases. The CDR3 sequence is 15 residues long. V gave up 6 bases and J gave up 0 bases; unmatched junction bases: 6. CDR1 is MNHNY, CDR2 SVGAGI, per germline (reference sequence). The CDR3 DNA reads as TGTGCCAGCAGATCTGAACAGGGGGTGAACACTGAAGCTTTCTTT. It yields the protein CASRSEQGVNTEAFF.

The chain is built from TRBV7-2 and TRBJ2-3; 12 positions match TRBD2. J lost 3 bases, V lost 5 bases, and 12 bases had no gene match. The CDR3 length is 18 residues. Germline V gene sequence: CDR1 SGHTA, CDR2 FQGNSA. The CDR3 DNA follows: TGTGCCAGCAGCCCCAATTCTAGCGGGGGGGCCTCGACAGATACGCAGTATTTT. Its translation: CASSPNSSGGASTDTQYF.

The chain combines TRBV6-5 with TRBJ2-2; TRBD1 matches at 11 bases. The germline V gene has CDR1 MNHEY and CDR2 SVGAGI. After removal of 10 bases from V and 6 bases from J, the junction contained 7 bases not matched to a gene. The CDR3 runs to 14 residues. The CDR3 loop is CAIKRTGGSGELFF. The CDR3 DNA sequence: TGTGCCATCAAGAGGACAGGGGGCTCCGGGGAGCTGTTTTTT.

This chain uses TRBV5-8 with TRBJ1-1, with D possibly TRBD1 on 5 matching bases. Germline lookup yields CDR1 SGHTS and CDR2 YDEGEE. This CDR3 has 14 amino acids. Trimming took off 3 bases at V and 1 base at J, with 10 bases between the two ends. The CDR3 is CASSSRERNTEAFF. The CDR3 nucleotides are TGTGCCAGCAGCTCCAGGGAAAGGAACACTGAAGCTTTCTTT.

V gene TRBV13 combines with J gene TRBJ1-2; D perhaps matches TRBD1 (6 bases). Trimming removed 5 bases at V and 4 bases at J, with 23 bases between. The CDR3 length is 17 residues. Germline CDR1 and CDR2: PRHDT and FYEKMQ (reference sequence). The CDR3 sequence: CASSQALYPGGVYGYTF. CDR3 coding DNA: TGTGCCAGCAGCCAAGCCCTATATCCGGGGGGCGTCTATGGCTACACCTTC.

The CDR3 sequence is CASSIAGINGYTF. CDR3 in DNA: TGTGCCAGTAGTATAGCGGGAATTAATGGCTACACCTTC. The chain is built from TRBV19 and TRBJ1-2, with D uncertain. CDR3 length: 13 amino acids. Trimming left V 1 base short and J 6 bases short, with 9 bases between. Germline CDR1 and CDR2: LNHDA and SQIVND (reference sequence).

For the CDR3, the DNA is TGTGCCAGCAGCTTAGCCAGCCGGGATATATCTATCTACGAGCAGTACTTC. Its translation: CASSLASRDISIYEQYF. V gene TRBV7-9 combines with J gene TRBJ2-7, with D perhaps TRBD2 (5 bases). CDR3 length equals 17 residues. Germline V gene lookup returns CDR1 SEHNR and CDR2 FQNEAQ (reference sequence). Deletions cut 0 bases from V and 3 bases from J, with 18 bases between.